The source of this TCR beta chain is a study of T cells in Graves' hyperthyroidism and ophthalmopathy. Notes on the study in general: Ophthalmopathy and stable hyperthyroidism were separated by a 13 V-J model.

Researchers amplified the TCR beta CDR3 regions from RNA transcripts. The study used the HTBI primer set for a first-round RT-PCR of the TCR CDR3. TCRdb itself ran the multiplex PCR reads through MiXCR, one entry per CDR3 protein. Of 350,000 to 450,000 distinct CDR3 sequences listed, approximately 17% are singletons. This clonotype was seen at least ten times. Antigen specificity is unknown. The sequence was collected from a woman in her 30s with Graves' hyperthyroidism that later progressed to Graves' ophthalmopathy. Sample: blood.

CDR3 region: CASSLGRGGPDEQYF. CDR3 bases: TGTGCCAGCAGCTTGGGGCGGGGGGGCCCGGACGAGCAGTACTTC. The chain carries TRBV7-8 and TRBJ2-7; 9 bases agree with TRBD2. The junction had 8 bases not matched to a gene; V was cut back by 3 bases and J by 5 bases. The germline V gene has CDR1 SGHVS and CDR2 FQNEAQ. The CDR3 is made up of 15 amino acids.